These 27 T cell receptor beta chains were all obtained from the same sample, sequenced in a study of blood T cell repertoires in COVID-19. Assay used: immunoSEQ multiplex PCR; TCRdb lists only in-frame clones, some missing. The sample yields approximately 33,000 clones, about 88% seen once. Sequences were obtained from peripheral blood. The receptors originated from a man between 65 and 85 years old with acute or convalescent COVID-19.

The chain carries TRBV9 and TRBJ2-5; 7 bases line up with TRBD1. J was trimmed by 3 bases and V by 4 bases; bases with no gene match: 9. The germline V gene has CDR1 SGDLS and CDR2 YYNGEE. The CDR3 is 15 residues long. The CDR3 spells CASSPPGQRKETQYF. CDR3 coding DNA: TGTGCCAGCAGCCCACCGGGACAGAGAAAAGAGACCCAGTACTTC. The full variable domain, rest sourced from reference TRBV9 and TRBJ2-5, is DSGVTQTPKHLITATGQRVTLRCSPRSGDLSVYWYQQSLDQGLQFLIQYYNGEERAKGNILERFSAQQFPDLHSELNLSSLELGDSALYFCASSPPGQRKETQYFGPGTRLLVL.

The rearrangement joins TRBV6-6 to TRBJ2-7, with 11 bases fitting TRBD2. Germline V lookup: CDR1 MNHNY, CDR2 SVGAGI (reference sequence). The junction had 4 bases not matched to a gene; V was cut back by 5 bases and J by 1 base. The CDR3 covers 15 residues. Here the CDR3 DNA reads TGTGCCAGCAGTGGGCTAGCGGGAGGTTCCTACGAGCAGTACTTC. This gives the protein CASSGLAGGSYEQYF.

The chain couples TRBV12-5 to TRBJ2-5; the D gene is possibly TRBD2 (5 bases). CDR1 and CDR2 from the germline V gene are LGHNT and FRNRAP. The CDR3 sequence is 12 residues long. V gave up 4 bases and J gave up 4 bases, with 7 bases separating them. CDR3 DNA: TGTGCTAGTGGTTCAGAGGGAGAGACCCAGTACTTC. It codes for CASGSEGETQYF.

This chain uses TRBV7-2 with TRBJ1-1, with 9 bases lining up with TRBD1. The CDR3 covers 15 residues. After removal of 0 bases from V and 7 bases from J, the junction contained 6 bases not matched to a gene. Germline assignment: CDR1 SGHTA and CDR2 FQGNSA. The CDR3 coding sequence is TGTGCCAGCAGCTTAGCGGGGACAGGGCTAGGTGAAGCTTTCTTT. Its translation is CASSLAGTGLGEAFF. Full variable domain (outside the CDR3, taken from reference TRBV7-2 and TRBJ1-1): GAGVSQSPSNKVTEKGKDVELRCDPISGHTALYWYRQSLGQGLEFLIYFQGNSAPDKSGLPSDRFSAERTGGSVSTLTIQRTQQEDSAVYLCASSLAGTGLGEAFFGQGTRLTVV.

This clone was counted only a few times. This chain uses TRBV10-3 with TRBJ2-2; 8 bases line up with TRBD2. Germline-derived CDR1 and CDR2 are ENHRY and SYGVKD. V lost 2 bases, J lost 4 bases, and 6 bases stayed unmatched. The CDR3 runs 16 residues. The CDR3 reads CAISEGVAGTTGELFF. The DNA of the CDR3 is TGTGCCATCAGTGAGGGGGTAGCGGGAACCACCGGGGAGCTGTTTTTT.

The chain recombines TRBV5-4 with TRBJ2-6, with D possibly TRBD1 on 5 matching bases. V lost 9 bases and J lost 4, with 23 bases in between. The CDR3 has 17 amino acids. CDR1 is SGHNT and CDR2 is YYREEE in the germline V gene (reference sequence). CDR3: CAIKTDRPVLGANVLTF. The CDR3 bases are TGTGCCATCAAGACAGATCGTCCAGTATTGGGGGCCAACGTCCTGACTTTC. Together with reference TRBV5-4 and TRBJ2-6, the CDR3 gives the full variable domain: ETGVTQSPTHLIKTRGQQVTLRCSSQSGHNTVSWYQQALGQGPQFIFQYYREEENGRGNFPPRFSGLQFPNYSSELNVNALELDDSALYLCAIKTDRPVLGANVLTFGAGSRLTVL.

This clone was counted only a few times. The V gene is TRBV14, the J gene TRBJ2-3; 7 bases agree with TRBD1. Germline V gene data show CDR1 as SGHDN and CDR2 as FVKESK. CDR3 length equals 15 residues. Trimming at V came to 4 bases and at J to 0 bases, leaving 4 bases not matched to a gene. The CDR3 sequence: CASSPHRGSTDTQYF. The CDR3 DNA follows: TGTGCCAGCAGCCCACACAGGGGTAGCACAGATACGCAGTATTTT. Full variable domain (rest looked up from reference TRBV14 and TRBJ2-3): EAGVTQFPSHSVIEKGQTVTLRCDPISGHDNLYWYRRVMGKEIKFLLHFVKESKQDESGMPNNRFLAERTGGTYSTLKVQPAELEDSGVYFCASSPHRGSTDTQYFGPGTRLTVL.

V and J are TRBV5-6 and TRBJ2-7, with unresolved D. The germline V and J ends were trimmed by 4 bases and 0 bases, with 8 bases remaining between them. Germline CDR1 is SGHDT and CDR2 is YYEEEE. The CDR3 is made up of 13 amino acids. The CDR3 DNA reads TGTGCCAGCAGCATATTCCTCTCCTACGAGCAGTACTTC. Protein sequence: CASSIFLSYEQYF.

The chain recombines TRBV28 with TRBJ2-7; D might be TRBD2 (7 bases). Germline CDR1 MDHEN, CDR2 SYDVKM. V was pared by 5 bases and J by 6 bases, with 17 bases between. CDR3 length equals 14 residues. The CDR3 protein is CASSPSGGGSEQYF. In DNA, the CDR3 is TGTGCCAGCAGTCCTAGCGGAGGGGGGTCCGAGCAGTACTTC. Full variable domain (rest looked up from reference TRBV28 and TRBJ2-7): DVKVTQSSRYLVKRTGEKVFLECVQDMDHENMFWYRQDPGLGLRLIYFSYDVKMKEKGDIPEGYSVSREKKERFSLILESASTNQTSMYLCASSPSGGGSEQYFGPGTRLTVT.

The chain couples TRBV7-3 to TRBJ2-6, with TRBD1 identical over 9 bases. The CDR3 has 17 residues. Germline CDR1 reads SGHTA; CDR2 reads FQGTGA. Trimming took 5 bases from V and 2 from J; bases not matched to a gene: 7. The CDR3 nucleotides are TGTGCCAGCAGCCCGGGGACAGGGAGAACTGGGGCCAACGTCCTGACTTTC. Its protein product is CASSPGTGRTGANVLTF.

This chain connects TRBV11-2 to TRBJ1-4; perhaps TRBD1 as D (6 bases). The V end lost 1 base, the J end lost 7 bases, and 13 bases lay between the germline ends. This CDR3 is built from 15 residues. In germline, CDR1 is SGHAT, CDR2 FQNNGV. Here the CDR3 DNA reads TGTGCCAGCAGCTTAGTGGGGGCGTCGGGTGAAAAACTGTTTTTT. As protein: CASSLVGASGEKLFF.

Written as DNA, the CDR3 is TGTGCCAGCAGTTTTCCTTTGGAAGCGGGAGTTACCCTCTCCTACAATGAGCAGTTCTTC. As protein: CASSFPLEAGVTLSYNEQFF. V and J are TRBV6-2 or TRBV6-3 and TRBJ2-1; 8 positions match TRBD2. Per germline, CDR1 MNHEY and CDR2 SVGEGT. The trim removed 4 bases at V and 0 bases at J, leaving 17 bases unmatched. The CDR3 loop spans 20 amino acids.

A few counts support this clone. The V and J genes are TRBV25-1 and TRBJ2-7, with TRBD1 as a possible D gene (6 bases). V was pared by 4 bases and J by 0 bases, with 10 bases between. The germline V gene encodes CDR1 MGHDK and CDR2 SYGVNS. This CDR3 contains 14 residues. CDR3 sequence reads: CASSARGFSYEQYF. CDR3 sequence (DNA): TGTGCCAGCAGTGCCAGGGGTTTCTCCTACGAGCAGTACTTC.

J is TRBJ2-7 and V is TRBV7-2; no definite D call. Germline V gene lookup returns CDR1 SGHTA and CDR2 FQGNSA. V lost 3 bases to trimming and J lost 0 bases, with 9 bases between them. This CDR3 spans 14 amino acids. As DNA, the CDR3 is TGTGCCAGCAGCTTCCCCGCACTCTCCTACGAGCAGTACTTC. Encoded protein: CASSFPALSYEQYF. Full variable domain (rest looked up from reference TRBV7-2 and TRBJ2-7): GAGVSQSPSNKVTEKGKDVELRCDPISGHTALYWYRQSLGQGLEFLIYFQGNSAPDKSGLPSDRFSAERTGGSVSTLTIQRTQQEDSAVYLCASSFPALSYEQYFGPGTRLTVT.

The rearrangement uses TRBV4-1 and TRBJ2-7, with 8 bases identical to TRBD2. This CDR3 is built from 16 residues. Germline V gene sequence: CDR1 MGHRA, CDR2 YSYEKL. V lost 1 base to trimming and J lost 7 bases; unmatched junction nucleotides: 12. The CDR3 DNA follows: TGCGCCAGCAGCCAAGTTGGAGCGGGAGTGCTTTCGGAGCAGTACTTC. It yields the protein CASSQVGAGVLSEQYF.

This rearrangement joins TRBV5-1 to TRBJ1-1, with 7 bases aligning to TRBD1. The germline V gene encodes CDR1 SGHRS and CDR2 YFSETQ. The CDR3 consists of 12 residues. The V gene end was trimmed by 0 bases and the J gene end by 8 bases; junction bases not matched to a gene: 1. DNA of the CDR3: TGCGCCAGCAGCTTGGAGGACAGGGAAGCTTTCTTT. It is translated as CASSLEDREAFF.

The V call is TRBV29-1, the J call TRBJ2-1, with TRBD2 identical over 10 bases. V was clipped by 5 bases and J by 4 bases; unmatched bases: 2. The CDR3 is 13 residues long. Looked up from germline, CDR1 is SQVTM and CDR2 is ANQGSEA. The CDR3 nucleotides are TGCAGCGTTCGGACTAGCGGTTACAATGAGCAGTTCTTC. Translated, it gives CSVRTSGYNEQFF.

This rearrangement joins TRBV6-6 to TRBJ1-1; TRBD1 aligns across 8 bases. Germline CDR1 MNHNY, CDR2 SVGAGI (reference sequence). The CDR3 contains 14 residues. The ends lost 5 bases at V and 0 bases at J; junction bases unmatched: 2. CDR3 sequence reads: CASSKGQVNTEAFF. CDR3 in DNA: TGTGCCAGCAGTAAGGGACAGGTGAACACTGAAGCTTTCTTT.

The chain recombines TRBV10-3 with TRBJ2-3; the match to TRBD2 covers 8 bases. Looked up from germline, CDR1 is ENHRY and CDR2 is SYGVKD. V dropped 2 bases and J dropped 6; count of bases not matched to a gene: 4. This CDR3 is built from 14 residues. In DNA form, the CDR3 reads TGTGCCATCAGTGAGACTAGCGGAGGGGATACGCAGTATTTT. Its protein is CAISETSGGDTQYF.

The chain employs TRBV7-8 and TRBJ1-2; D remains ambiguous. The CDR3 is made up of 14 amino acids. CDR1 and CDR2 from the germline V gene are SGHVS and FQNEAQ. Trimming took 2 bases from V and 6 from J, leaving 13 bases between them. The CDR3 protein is CASSLNWSRDGYTF. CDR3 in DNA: TGTGCCAGCAGCTTAAATTGGTCCCGGGATGGCTACACCTTC.

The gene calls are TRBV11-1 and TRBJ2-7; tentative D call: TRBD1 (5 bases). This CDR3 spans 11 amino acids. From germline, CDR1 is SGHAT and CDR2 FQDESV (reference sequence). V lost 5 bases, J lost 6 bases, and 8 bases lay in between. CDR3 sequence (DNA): TGTGCCAGCAGCCTACAGGCCGAGCAGTACTTC. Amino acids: CASSLQAEQYF.

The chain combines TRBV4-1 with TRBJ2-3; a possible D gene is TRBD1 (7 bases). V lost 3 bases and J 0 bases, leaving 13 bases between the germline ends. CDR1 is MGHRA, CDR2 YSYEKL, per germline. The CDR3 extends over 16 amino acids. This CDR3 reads CASSHKGGQSTDTQYF. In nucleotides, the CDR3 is TGCGCCAGCAGCCACAAGGGGGGACAGAGCACAGATACGCAGTATTTT.

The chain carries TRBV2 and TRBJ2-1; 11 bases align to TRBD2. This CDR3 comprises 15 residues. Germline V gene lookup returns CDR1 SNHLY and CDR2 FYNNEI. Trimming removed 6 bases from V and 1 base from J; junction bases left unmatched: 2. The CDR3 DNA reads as TGTGCCAGCAGGCTAGCGGGAGGATCCTACAATGAGCAGTTCTTC. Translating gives CASRLAGGSYNEQFF. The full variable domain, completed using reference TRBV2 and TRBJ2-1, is EPEVTQTPSHQVTQMGQEVILRCVPISNHLYFYWYRQILGQKVEFLVSFYNNEISEKSEIFDDQFSVERPDGSNFTLKIRSTKLEDSAMYFCASRLAGGSYNEQFFGPGTRLTVL.

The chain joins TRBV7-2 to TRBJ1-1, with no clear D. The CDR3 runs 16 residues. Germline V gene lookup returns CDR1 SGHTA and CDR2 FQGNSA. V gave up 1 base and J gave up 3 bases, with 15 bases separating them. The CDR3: CASSLGGSGWDTEAFF. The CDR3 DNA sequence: TGTGCCAGCAGCTTAGGAGGTTCGGGGTGGGACACTGAAGCTTTCTTT.

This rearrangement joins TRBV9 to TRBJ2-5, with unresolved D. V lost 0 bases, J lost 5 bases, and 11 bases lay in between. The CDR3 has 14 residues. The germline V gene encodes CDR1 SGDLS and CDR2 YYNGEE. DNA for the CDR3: TGTGCCAGCAGCGTAGTCTCAGGAATTGAGACCCAGTACTTC. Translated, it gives CASSVVSGIETQYF. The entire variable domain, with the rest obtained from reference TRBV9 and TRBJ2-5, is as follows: DSGVTQTPKHLITATGQRVTLRCSPRSGDLSVYWYQQSLDQGLQFLIQYYNGEERAKGNILERFSAQQFPDLHSELNLSSLELGDSALYFCASSVVSGIETQYFGPGTRLLVL.

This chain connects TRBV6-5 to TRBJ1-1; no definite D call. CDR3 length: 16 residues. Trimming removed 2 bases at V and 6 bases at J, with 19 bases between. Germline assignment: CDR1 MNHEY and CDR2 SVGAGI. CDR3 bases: TGTGCCAGCAGTTACCAGCAACAGCCCGGGATGGCTGAAGCTTTCTTT. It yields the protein CASSYQQQPGMAEAFF.

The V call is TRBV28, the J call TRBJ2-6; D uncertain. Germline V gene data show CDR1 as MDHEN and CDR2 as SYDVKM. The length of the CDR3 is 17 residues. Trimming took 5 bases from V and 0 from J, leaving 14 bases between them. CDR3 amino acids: CASSATDDPSGANVLTF. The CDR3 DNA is TGTGCCAGCAGTGCTACAGACGACCCCTCTGGGGCCAACGTCCTGACTTTC.